This passage covers 24 T cell receptor beta chains from one sample sequenced in a study of ipilimumab plus nivolumab after autologous stem cell transplantation. Assay used: immunoSEQ multiplex PCR; TCRdb lists only in-frame clones, some missing. The sample includes about 15,000 clones, approximately 74% seen only once; the top ten take 10%. Sample: PBMCs, taken in a trial of ipilimumab plus nivolumab as post-transplant consolidation. The receptors stem from a male donor with primary mediastinal lymphoma.

The chain carries TRBV6-5 and TRBJ2-3; TRBD1 agrees at 9 bases. Germline V gives CDR1 MNHEY, CDR2 SVGAGI. Trimming at V came to 6 bases and at J to 4 bases, leaving 8 bases not matched to a gene. This CDR3 region has 15 residues. The CDR3 DNA follows: TGTGCCAGCAGGGCACAGGGGGCCGGGTCAGATACGCAGTATTTT. Translation gives CASRAQGAGSDTQYF.

The chain employs TRBV30 and TRBJ1-5, with D unresolved. V dropped 0 bases and J dropped 9 bases, with 21 bases sitting between them. The germline V gene has CDR1 GTSNPN and CDR2 SVGIG (reference sequence). The CDR3 loop spans 16 amino acids. DNA of the CDR3: TGTGCCTGGAGTGTGGGCCCGGGCAGTCGAAGCGGGCCCCAGCATTTT. Encoded protein: CAWSVGPGSRSGPQHF. Looking up the rest from reference TRBV30 and TRBJ1-5 gives the full variable domain: SQTIHQWPATLVQPVGSPLSLECTVEGTSNPNLYWYRQAAGRGLQLLFYSVGIGQISSEVPQNLSASRPQDRQFILSSKKLLLSDSGFYLCAWSVGPGSRSGPQHFGDGTRLSIL.

The chain has TRBV23-1 and TRBJ1-1; D perhaps matches TRBD1 (5 bases). TRBV23-1 belongs to the ORF category, with a function that is uncertain. The CDR3 contains 14 residues. V lost 7 bases, J lost 10 bases, and 22 bases lay in between. This CDR3 reads CASTRGGLKGRAFF. The CDR3 bases are TGCGCCAGCACTCGGGGGGGGTTAAAGGGAAGAGCTTTCTTT.

V and J are TRBV4-1 and TRBJ2-7; 9 bases match TRBD1. Germline V lookup: CDR1 MGHRA, CDR2 YSYEKL. Germline trimming cut 3 bases from V and 6 bases from J; bases unmatched to any gene: 6. CDR3 length: 14 amino acids. The CDR3 sequence: CASSQVKTGGEQYF. The CDR3 DNA sequence: TGCGCCAGCAGCCAGGTTAAGACAGGGGGCGAGCAGTACTTC.

This clone is medium-sized within its sample. The rearrangement uses TRBV4-1 and TRBJ2-7, with TRBD2 as a possible D gene (6 bases). Trimming pared 3 bases from V and 6 bases from J, leaving 12 bases between. The CDR3 is made up of 13 amino acids. The germline V gene encodes CDR1 MGHRA and CDR2 YSYEKL. The CDR3 DNA follows: TGCGCCAGCAGCCAGGGACTCTCGGGCGAGCAGTACTTC. Residues: CASSQGLSGEQYF.

V gene TRBV6-5 combines with J gene TRBJ1-5, with a possible D match to TRBD1 (6 bases). The CDR3 covers 14 residues. Germline V gene data show CDR1 as MNHEY and CDR2 as SVGAGI. Trimming pared 6 bases from V and 7 bases from J, leaving 16 bases between. This chain's CDR3 is CASSLTGSGQPQHF. The CDR3 bases are TGTGCCAGCAGCTTAACAGGGTCCGGCCAGCCCCAGCATTTT.

The V gene is TRBV7-9, the J gene TRBJ2-7, with 8 bases fitting TRBD2. The CDR3 extends over 18 amino acids. With 1 base clipped from V and 0 bases from J, the junction kept 11 bases outside the gene matches. Germline V gene data show CDR1 as SEHNR and CDR2 as FQNEAQ (reference sequence). CDR3 region: CASSLVLDSGKLSYEQYF. CDR3 sequence (DNA): TGTGCCAGCAGCTTAGTGCTTGATAGCGGGAAACTCTCCTACGAGCAGTACTTC.

This clone was recorded a few times. The gene calls are TRBV4-1 and TRBJ2-4; 9 positions match TRBD1. Germline trimming cut 4 bases from V and 7 bases from J; bases unmatched to any gene: 8. The CDR3 contains 15 residues. The germline V gene has CDR1 MGHRA and CDR2 YSYEKL. The CDR3 loop is CASSPRDREGNIQYF. The CDR3, as DNA: TGCGCCAGCAGCCCCCGGGACAGGGAAGGGAACATTCAGTACTTC.

The chain recombines TRBV7-9 with TRBJ2-2, with TRBD1 as a possible D gene (6 bases). Trimming pared 5 bases from V and 0 bases from J, leaving 10 bases between. This CDR3 is 15 amino acids long. In germline, CDR1 is SEHNR, CDR2 FQNEAQ (reference sequence). This CDR3 is CASSITGSNTGELFF. CDR3 DNA: TGTGCCAGCAGCATAACAGGGTCGAACACCGGGGAGCTGTTTTTT.

The CDR3 loop reads CASRDTLGTEAFF. DNA for the CDR3: TGTGCCAGCAGGGACACCCTAGGGACTGAAGCTTTCTTT. This chain connects TRBV6-1 to TRBJ1-1, with D possibly matching TRBD1 (5 bases). CDR1 MNHNS and CDR2 SASEGT come from the germline V gene. The CDR3 totals 13 residues. V dropped 6 bases and J dropped 5 bases, with 13 bases sitting between them.

This chain joins TRBV6-5 and TRBJ1-1, with unresolved D. This CDR3 is 16 amino acids long. Per the germline V gene, CDR1 is MNHEY and CDR2 is SVGAGI. Trimming removed 0 bases from V and 0 bases from J, with 11 bases in between. CDR3 in DNA: TGTGCCAGCAGTTACTCGGGTGGCGGAATGAACACTGAAGCTTTCTTT. As protein: CASSYSGGGMNTEAFF.

The V call is TRBV7-3, the J call TRBJ2-5; 14 nucleotides agree with TRBD2. With the DNA end fitting TRBJ2-7 better, the J assignment may be wrong. Per germline, CDR1 SGHTA and CDR2 FQGTGA. The CDR3 spans 16 residues. Here the CDR3 reads CASSLTGLAGVDEQYF. In nucleotides, the CDR3 is TGTGCCAGCAGCTTAACGGGACTAGCGGGAGTGGACGAGCAGTACTTC.

This chain uses TRBV30 with TRBJ2-3; D is perhaps TRBD1 (5 bases). V was shortened by 2 bases and J by 3 bases, with 12 bases between the two germline ends. This CDR3 has 14 residues. CDR1 GTSNPN and CDR2 SVGIG come from the germline V gene (reference sequence). This chain's CDR3 is CAWSPGRWTDTQYF. As DNA, the CDR3 is TGTGCCTGGAGTCCAGGGCGATGGACAGATACGCAGTATTTT.

This rearrangement joins TRBV5-4 to TRBJ2-3, with D perhaps matching TRBD1 or TRBD2 (5 bases each). This CDR3 spans 15 amino acids. Germline loops: CDR1 SGHNT, CDR2 YYREEE (reference sequence). V lost 4 bases and J 5 bases, leaving 17 bases between the germline ends. The CDR3 coding sequence is TGTGCCAGCAGCCAGGCGAGGGCAGGGTTAGATACGCAGTATTTT. The encoded protein is CASSQARAGLDTQYF.

The chain carries TRBV19 and TRBJ2-2; no clear D. Looked up from germline, CDR1 is LNHDA and CDR2 is SQIVND (reference sequence). The CDR3 loop spans 16 amino acids. The V and J ends lost 5 bases and 0 bases respectively, with 13 bases between them. Written as DNA, the CDR3 is TGTGCCAGTAGTTCAAGGGTAATTACGAACACCGGGGAGCTGTTTTTT. Protein: CASSSRVITNTGELFF.

J is TRBJ2-7 and V is TRBV5-5, with D possibly TRBD1 on 5 matching bases. V gave up 4 bases and J gave up 4 bases, with 21 bases separating them. CDR1 and CDR2 from the germline V gene are SGHKS and YYEKEE (reference sequence). The CDR3 consists of 16 residues. CDR3 bases: TGTGCCAGCAGCCAGTTCATGGGGCTTGTTTTTTACGAGCAGTACTTC. The encoded protein is CASSQFMGLVFYEQYF. Looking up the rest from reference TRBV5-5 and TRBJ2-7 gives the full variable domain: DAGVTQSPTHLIKTRGQQVTLRCSPISGHKSVSWYQQVLGQGPQFIFQYYEKEERGRGNFPDRFSARQFPNYSSELNVNALLLGDSALYLCASSQFMGLVFYEQYFGPGTRLTVT.

V is TRBV5-4 and J is TRBJ2-5; 11 bases agree with TRBD2. The CDR3 contains 15 residues. The V gene end was trimmed by 4 bases and the J gene end by 3 bases; junction bases not matched to a gene: 5. From germline, CDR1 is SGHNT and CDR2 YYREEE (reference sequence). CDR3 sequence reads: CASSGSGLAEETQYF. Here the CDR3 DNA reads TGTGCCAGCAGCGGGTCGGGACTAGCGGAAGAGACCCAGTACTTC.

The chain couples TRBV2 to TRBJ1-2; D is unresolved. The CDR3 has 15 amino acids. V gave up 0 bases and J gave up 0 bases, with 8 bases separating them. Germline V gene sequence: CDR1 SNHLY, CDR2 FYNNEI. Here the CDR3 DNA reads TGTGCCAGCAGTGAAGCGCGGAAAGCTAACTATGGCTACACCTTC. Protein sequence: CASSEARKANYGYTF.

This chain uses TRBV9 with TRBJ2-1; 8 bases align to TRBD2. The germline V gene has CDR1 SGDLS and CDR2 YYNGEE. The CDR3 runs to 15 residues. Trimming took 3 bases from V and 7 from J; bases not matched to a gene: 9. CDR3: CASSEQAGVTNEQFF. For the CDR3, the DNA is TGTGCCAGCAGCGAACAAGCGGGAGTGACGAATGAGCAGTTCTTC.

The rearrangement joins TRBV14 to TRBJ2-2, with D possibly TRBD1 on 6 matching bases. The length of the CDR3 is 14 residues. V was shortened by 4 bases and J by 1 base, with 7 bases between the two germline ends. The germline V gene encodes CDR1 SGHDN and CDR2 FVKESK. The CDR3 nucleotides read TGTGCCAGCAGCCCGACAGGGAACACCGGGGAGCTGTTTTTT. Translated: CASSPTGNTGELFF.

This chain uses TRBV5-4 with TRBJ2-2, with 10 nucleotides matching TRBD2. This CDR3 spans 16 amino acids. The V gene's germline CDR1 is SGHNT and CDR2 YYREEE (reference sequence). V lost 4 bases, J lost 4 bases, and 7 bases stayed unmatched. The CDR3 loop is CASSIPSGGSTGELFF. The CDR3, as DNA: TGTGCCAGCAGCATTCCTAGCGGGGGAAGCACCGGGGAGCTGTTTTTT.

This rearrangement joins TRBV5-6 to TRBJ2-7; D is undetermined. The CDR3 is made up of 13 amino acids. The germline V and J ends were trimmed by 4 bases and 1 base, with 9 bases remaining between them. CDR1 SGHDT and CDR2 YYEEEE come from the germline V gene. The CDR3 nucleotides are TGTGCCAGCAGCCCGGTGGGATCCTACGAGCAGTACTTC. It yields the protein CASSPVGSYEQYF.

The chain links TRBV6-1 to TRBJ2-7; D call uncertain. Deletions cut 3 bases from V and 6 bases from J, with 12 bases between. Germline V gene data show CDR1 as MNHNS and CDR2 as SASEGT. The CDR3 extends over 13 amino acids. The CDR3 bases are TGTGCCAGCAGTGACCCGGATGAGGCCGAGCAGTACTTC. Translating it yields CASSDPDEAEQYF.

The chain joins TRBV11-2 to TRBJ2-1, with D maybe TRBD1 (5 bases). Germline V gives CDR1 SGHAT, CDR2 FQNNGV. CDR3 length: 13 residues. The V end lost 5 bases, the J end lost 9 bases, and 14 bases lay between the germline ends. CDR3 residues: CASSHESQGEQFF. The DNA of the CDR3 is TGTGCCAGCAGCCATGAGTCCCAGGGTGAGCAGTTCTTC.